This T cell receptor beta chain was recorded in a study of control samples from healthy donors and cancer patients. This clone occurred a few times. This CDR3 has 12 residues. Looked up from germline, CDR1 is SNHLY and CDR2 is FYNNEI. The germline V and J ends were trimmed by 7 bases and 8 bases, with 14 bases remaining between them. The table came from immunoSEQ multiplex PCR; TCRdb's copy has only in-frame clones and leaves some out. The data hold 90,000 to 120,000 clones, with approximately 80% observed a single time. The V gene is TRBV2, the J gene TRBJ1-1, with D unclear. This clonotype was sampled from a man between 18 and 29 years old in good health. What was sequenced was blood. The CDR3 region has the DNA TGTGCCAGCACAAGAGACCGCTTCGAAGCTTTCTTT. It encodes CASTRDRFEAFF.